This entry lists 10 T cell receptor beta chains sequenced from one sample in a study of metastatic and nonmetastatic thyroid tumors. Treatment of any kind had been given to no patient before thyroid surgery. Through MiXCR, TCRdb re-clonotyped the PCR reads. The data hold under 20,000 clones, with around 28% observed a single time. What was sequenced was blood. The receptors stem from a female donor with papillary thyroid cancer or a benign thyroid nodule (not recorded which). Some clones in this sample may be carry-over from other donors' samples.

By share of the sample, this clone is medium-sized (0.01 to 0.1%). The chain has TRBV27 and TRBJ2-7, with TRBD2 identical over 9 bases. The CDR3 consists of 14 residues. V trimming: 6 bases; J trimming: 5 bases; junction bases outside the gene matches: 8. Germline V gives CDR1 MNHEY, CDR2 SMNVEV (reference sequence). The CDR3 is CASRPISGRNEQYF. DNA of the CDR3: TGTGCCAGCAGACCAATTAGCGGGAGAAACGAGCAGTACTTC.

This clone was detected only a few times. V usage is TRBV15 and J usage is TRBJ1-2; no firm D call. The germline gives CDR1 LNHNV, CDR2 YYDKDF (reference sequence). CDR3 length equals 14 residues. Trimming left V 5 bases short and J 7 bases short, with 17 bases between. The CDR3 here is CATSPVGPGSGYTF. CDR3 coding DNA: TGTGCCACCAGCCCGGTAGGACCAGGCTCTGGCTACACCTTC.

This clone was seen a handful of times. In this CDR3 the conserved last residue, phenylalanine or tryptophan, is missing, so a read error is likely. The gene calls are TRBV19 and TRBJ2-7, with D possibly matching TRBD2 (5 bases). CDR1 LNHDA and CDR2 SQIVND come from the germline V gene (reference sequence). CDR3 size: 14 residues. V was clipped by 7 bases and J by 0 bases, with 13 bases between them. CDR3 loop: CASKSRGSSYEQYL. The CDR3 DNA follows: TGTGCCAGTAAATCGAGAGGGAGCTCCTACGAGCAGTACCTC.

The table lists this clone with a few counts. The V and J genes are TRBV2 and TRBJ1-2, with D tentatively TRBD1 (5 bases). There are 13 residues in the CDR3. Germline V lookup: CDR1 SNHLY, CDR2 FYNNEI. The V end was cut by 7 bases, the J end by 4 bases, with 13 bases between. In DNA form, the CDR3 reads TGTGCCAGCACCGCCGTGGGGGGCTATGGCTACACCTTC. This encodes CASTAVGGYGYTF.

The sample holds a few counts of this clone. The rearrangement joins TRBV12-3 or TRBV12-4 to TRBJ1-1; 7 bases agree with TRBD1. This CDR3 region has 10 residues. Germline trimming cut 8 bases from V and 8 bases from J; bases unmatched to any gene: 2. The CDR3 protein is CASRDREAFF. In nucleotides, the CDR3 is TGTGCCAGCCGGGACAGAGAAGCTTTCTTT.

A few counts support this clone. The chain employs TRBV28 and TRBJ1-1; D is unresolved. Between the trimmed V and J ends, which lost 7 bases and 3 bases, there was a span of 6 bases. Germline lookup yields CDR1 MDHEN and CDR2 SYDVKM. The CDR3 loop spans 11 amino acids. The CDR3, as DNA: TGTGCCAGCACTACCGACACTGAAGCTTTCTTT. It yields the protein CASTTDTEAFF.

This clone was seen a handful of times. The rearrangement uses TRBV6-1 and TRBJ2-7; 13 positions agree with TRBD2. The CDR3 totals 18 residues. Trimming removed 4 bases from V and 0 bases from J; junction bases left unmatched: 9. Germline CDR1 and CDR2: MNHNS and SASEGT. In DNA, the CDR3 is TGTGCCAGCAGTGCCCCCGGGACTAGCGGGACGGACTCCTACGAGCAGTACTTC. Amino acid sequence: CASSAPGTSGTDSYEQYF.

The CDR3 nucleotides are TGTGCCAGCAGCTTAGAGGGTGGGAGGGGTGACACTGAAGCTTTCTTT. Its protein is CASSLEGGRGDTEAFF. This rearrangement joins TRBV11-3 to TRBJ1-1, with D perhaps TRBD1 (5 bases). V lost 0 bases and J 3 bases, leaving 14 bases between the germline ends. Germline V gives CDR1 SGHNT, CDR2 YENEEA. This CDR3 comprises 16 residues.

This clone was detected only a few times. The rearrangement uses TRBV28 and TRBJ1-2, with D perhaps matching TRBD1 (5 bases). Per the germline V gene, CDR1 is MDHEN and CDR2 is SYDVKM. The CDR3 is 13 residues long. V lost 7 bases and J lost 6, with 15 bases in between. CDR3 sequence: CASNSAQGDGYTF. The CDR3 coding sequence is TGTGCCAGCAACTCCGCTCAGGGAGATGGCTACACCTTC.

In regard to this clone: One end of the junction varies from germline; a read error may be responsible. The CDR3 coding sequence is TGTGCTAGCAGCTTATCCGGGGGCGCGAAAACAGGGGAGCTGTTTTTT. It translates to CASSLSGGAKTGELFF. This chain joins TRBV7-7 and TRBJ2-2, with D perhaps being TRBD1 or TRBD2 (6 bases each). CDR1 and CDR2 (germline): SSHAT, FNYEAQ (reference sequence). This CDR3 spans 16 amino acids.